This entry features one T cell receptor beta chain sequence. The CDR3 runs to 13 residues. V was shortened by 4 bases and J by 7 bases, with 13 bases between the two germline ends. Germline CDR1 LGHNA, CDR2 YSLEER. Some clones are missing from TCRdb's copy, which holds only in-frame ones; the method was immunoSEQ multiplex PCR. The sample has 50,000 to 75,000 clones; around 92% are singletons. The entry originates in a study of T cell changes during pregnancy in multiple sclerosis. The starting material was peripheral blood, obtained after pregnancy. The source is a female donor in good health, enrolled as a control in a pregnancy study. The chain employs TRBV4-3 and TRBJ1-1; a possible D gene is TRBD1 (6 bases). CDR3 in DNA: TGCGCCAGCAGCCCACCGGGGGGGCTTGAAGCTTTCTTT. Translating gives CASSPPGGLEAFF.